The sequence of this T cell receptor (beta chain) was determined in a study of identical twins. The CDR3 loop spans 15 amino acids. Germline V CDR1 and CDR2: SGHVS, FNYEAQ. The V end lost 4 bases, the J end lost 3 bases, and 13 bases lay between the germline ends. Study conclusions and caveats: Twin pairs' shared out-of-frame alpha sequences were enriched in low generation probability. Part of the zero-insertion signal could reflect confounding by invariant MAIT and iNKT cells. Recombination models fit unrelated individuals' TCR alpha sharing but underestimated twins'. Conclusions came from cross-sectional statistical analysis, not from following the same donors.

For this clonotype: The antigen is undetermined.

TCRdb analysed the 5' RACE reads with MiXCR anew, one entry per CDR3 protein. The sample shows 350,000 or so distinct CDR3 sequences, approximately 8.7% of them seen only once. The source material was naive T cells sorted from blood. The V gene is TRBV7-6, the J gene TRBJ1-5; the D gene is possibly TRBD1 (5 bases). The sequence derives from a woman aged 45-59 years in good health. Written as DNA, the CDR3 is TGTGCCAGCAGCTCCGGGAGGGGCACCAATCAGCCCCAGCATTTT. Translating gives CASSSGRGTNQPQHF.